This TCR beta chain was documented in a study of CD8 T cells in ankylosing spondylitis. The germline V and J ends were trimmed by 6 bases and 2 bases, with 16 bases remaining between them. CDR3 length equals 15 residues. Per the germline V gene, CDR1 is SGHTA and CDR2 is FQGNSA. MiXCR, applied by TCRdb to the 5' RACE reads, yields one record per CDR3 protein. This table holds 250,000 to 350,000 distinct CDR3 sequences, less than 25% found once. With respect to this clonotype: Its target is not known.

Broader study findings: Disease-linked clones reportedly showed significant enrichment in matched ankylosing spondylitis synovial fluid. Some of these motif variants have turned up before, in reports on reactive arthritis synovial fluid and blood. For ankylosing spondylitis blood, a TCR beta motif of 7 or 8 highly homologous variants appeared characteristic. Those disease-linked clones were CD8+; they were also relatively rare in peripheral blood.

Sequencing was carried out using blood, either unsorted or a sorted T cell fraction (not recorded which). This receptor was obtained from a female donor with ankylosing spondylitis or in good health (not recorded which). The rearrangement links TRBV7-2 to TRBJ1-2; the D is unclear. For the CDR3, the DNA is TGTGCCAGCAGATCAGGTCCCGACCGAAACTATGGCTACACCTTC. This sequence encodes CASRSGPDRNYGYTF. Looking up the rest from reference TRBV7-2 and TRBJ1-2 gives the full variable domain: GAGVSQSPSNKVTEKGKDVELRCDPISGHTALYWYRQSLGQGLEFLIYFQGNSAPDKSGLPSDRFSAERTGGSVSTLTIQRTQQEDSAVYLCASRSGPDRNYGYTFGSGTRLTVV.